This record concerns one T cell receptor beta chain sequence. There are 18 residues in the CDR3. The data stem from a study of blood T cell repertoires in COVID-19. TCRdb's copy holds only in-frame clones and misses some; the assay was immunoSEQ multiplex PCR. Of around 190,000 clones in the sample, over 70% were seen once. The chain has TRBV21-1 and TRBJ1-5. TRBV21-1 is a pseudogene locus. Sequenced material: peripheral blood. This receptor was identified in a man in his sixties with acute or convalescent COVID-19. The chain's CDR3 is CASSKPPELVAASQPQHF. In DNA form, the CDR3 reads TGTGCCAGCAGCAAACCGCCCGAGTTGGTTGCTGCAAGTCAGCCCCAGCATTTT.